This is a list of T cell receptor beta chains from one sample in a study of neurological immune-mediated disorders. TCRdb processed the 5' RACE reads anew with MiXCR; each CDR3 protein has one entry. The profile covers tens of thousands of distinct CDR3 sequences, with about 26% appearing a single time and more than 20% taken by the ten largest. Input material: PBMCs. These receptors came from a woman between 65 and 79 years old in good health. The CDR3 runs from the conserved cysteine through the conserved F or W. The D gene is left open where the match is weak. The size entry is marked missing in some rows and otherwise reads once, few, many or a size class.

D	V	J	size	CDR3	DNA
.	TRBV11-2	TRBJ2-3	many	CAGRRGGYDTQYF	TGTGCCGGGAGAAGGGGGGGTTACGATACGCAGTATTTT
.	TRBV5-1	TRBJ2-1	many	CASSLARPDNEQFF	TGCGCCAGCAGCTTGGCCAGGCCGGACAATGAGCAGTTCTTC
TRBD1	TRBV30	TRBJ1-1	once	CAWRQKRQGNTEAFF	TGTGCCTGGAGACAAAAACGACAGGGGAACACTGAAGCTTTCTTT
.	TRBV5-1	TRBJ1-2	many	CASSPARPLDYGYTF	TGCGCCAGCAGCCCGGCCCGACCCTTAGACTATGGCTACACCTTC
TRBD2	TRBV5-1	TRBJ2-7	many	CASSPGLAASSYEQYF	TGCGCCAGCAGCCCGGGACTAGCGGCCAGCTCCTACGAGCAGTACTTC
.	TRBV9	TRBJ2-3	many	CASSVGPPSSPWDTQYF	TGTGCCAGCAGCGTCGGTCCGCCTAGCAGCCCCTGGGATACGCAGTATTTT
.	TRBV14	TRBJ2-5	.	CASSPSGDIGETQYF	TGTGCCAGCAGCCCCTCAGGGGATATAGGAGAGACCCAGTACTTC
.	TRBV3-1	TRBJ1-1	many	CASSQFGGNTEAFF	TGTGCCAGCAGCCAGTTTGGAGGGAACACTGAAGCTTTCTTT
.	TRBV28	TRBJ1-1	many	CASTLGGSKRAEAFF	TGTGCCAGCACCCTTGGAGGGAGCAAGCGGGCTGAAGCTTTCTTT
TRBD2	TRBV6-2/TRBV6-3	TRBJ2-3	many	CASRRRGASTDTQYF	TGTGCCAGCAGACGGCGGGGGGCTAGCACAGATACGCAGTATTTT
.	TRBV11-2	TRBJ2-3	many	CASSFAIDADTQYF	TGTGCCAGCAGCTTCGCAATAGACGCAGATACGCAGTATTTT
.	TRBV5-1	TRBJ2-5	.	CASSLDGDRETQYF	TGCGCCAGCAGCTTGGACGGGGATCGAGAGACCCAGTACTTC
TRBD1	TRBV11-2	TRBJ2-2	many	CASSSTGGIGGELFF	TGTGCCAGCAGCTCTACAGGGGGCATAGGCGGGGAGCTGTTTTTT
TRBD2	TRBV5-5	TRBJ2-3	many	CASSPSGRATDTQYF	TGTGCCAGCAGCCCGAGCGGGAGGGCCACAGATACGCAGTATTTT
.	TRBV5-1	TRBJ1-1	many	CASQIRTNTEAFF	TGCGCCAGCCAAATAAGGACGAACACTGAAGCTTTCTTT
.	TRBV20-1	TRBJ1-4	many	CSASPRGLNEKLFF	TGCAGTGCTAGTCCCCGGGGTCTTAATGAAAAACTGTTTTTT
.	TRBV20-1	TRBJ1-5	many	CSALGTWVGNQPQHF	TGCAGTGCTTTGGGGACCTGGGTTGGCAATCAGCCCCAGCATTTT
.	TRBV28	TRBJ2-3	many	CATQAAPSYTDTQYF	TGTGCCACCCAGGCGGCTCCGTCATACACAGATACGCAGTATTTT
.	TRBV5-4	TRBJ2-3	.	CASSDRRVSTDTQYF	TGTGCCAGCAGCGATAGGAGGGTCAGCACAGATACGCAGTATTTT
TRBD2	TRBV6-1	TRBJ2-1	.	CASVLAGGPAEQFF	TGTGCCAGCGTACTAGCGGGGGGGCCGGCTGAGCAGTTCTTC
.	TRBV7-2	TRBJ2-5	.	CASSFGTTRGETQYF	TGTGCCAGCAGCTTCGGGACAACCAGAGGAGAGACCCAGTACTTC
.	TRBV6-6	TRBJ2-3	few	CALRREGTDTQYF	TGTGCCCTGCGGAGGGAGGGCACAGATACGCAGTATTTT
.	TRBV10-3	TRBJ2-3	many	CATGLEISGYTDTQYF	TGTGCCACGGGACTCGAAATTAGCGGCTACACAGATACGCAGTATTTT
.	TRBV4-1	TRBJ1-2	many	CASSQYQPNRAAGYTF	TGCGCCAGCAGCCAGTACCAACCGAACAGGGCTGCTGGCTACACCTTC
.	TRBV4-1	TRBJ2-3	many	CASSQTAQYTDTQYF	TGCGCCAGCAGCCAAACGGCTCAATACACAGATACGCAGTATTTT
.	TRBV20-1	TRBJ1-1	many	CSAYMNTEAFF	TGCAGTGCTTACATGAACACTGAAGCTTTCTTT
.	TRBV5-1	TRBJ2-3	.	CSSSFGATYTQYF	TGCTCCAGCAGCTTTGGCGCCACATATACGCAGTATTTT
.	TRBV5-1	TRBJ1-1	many	CASSLDSPGITEAFF	TGCGCCAGCAGCTTGGACAGCCCTGGGATCACTGAAGCTTTCTTT
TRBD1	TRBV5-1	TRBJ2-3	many	CASSLATGGTDTQYF	TGCGCCAGCAGCTTGGCAACAGGGGGTACAGATACGCAGTATTTT
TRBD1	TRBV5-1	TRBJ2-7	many	CASSHGQGYGEQYF	TGCGCCAGCAGTCATGGACAGGGGTACGGCGAGCAGTACTTC
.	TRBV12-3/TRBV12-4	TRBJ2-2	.	CATTDSPYTGELFF	TGTGCCACAACGGACAGTCCATACACCGGGGAGCTGTTTTTT
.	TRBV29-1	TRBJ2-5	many	CSVVIGGYETQYF	TGCAGCGTTGTTATTGGGGGCTACGAGACCCAGTACTTC
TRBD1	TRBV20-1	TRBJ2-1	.	CSVRQGVGVIRPHEQFF	TGCAGTGTCAGACAGGGGGTAGGGGTAATCCGTCCACATGAGCAGTTCTTC
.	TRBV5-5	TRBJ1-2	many	CDSSLGGVRAYWGYTF	TGTGACAGCAGCTTGGGTGGGGTGAGAGCCTACTGGGGCTACACCTTC
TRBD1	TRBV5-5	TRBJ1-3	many	CASSYGTGEGNTIYF	TGTGCCAGCAGCTACGGGACAGGGGAAGGAAACACCATATATTTT